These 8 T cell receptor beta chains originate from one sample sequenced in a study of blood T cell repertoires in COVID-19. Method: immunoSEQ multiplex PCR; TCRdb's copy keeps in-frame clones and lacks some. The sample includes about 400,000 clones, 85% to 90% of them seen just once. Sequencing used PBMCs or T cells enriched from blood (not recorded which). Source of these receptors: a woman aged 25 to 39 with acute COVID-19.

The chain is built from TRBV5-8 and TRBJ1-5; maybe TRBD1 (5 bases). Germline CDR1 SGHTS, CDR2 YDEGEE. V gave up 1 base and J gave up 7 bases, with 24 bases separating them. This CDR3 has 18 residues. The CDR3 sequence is CASSLSPSQMTGGQPQHF. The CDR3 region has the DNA TGTGCCAGCAGCTTGTCACCCTCCCAAATGACTGGGGGGCAGCCCCAGCATTTT.

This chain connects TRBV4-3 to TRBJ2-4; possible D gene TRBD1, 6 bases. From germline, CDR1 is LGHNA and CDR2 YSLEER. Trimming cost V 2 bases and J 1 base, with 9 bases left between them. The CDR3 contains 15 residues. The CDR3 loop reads CASSQRTGAKNIQYF. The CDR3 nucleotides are TGCGCCAGCAGCCAACGCACAGGGGCCAAAAACATTCAGTACTTC.

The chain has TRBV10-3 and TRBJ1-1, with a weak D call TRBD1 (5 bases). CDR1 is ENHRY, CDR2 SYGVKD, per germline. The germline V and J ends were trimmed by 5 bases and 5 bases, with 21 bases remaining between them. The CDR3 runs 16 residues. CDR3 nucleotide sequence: TGTGCCATCAGTATGAGCGGGGGAGGGGTTGAGACTGAAGCTTTCTTT. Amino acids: CAISMSGGGVETEAFF.

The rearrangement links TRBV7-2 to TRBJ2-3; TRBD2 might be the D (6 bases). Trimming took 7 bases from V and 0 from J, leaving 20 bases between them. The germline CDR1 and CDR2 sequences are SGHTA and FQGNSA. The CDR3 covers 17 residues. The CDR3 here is CASTKSYSGASTDTQYF. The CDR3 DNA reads TGTGCCAGCACTAAATCGTATAGCGGTGCTAGCACAGATACGCAGTATTTT.

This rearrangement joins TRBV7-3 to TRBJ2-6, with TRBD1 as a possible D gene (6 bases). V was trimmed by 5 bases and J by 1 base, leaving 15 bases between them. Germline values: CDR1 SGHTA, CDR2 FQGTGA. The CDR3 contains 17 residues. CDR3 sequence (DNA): TGTGCCAGCAGCACCCACGGGACACAATCTGGGGCCAACGTCCTGACTTTC. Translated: CASSTHGTQSGANVLTF.

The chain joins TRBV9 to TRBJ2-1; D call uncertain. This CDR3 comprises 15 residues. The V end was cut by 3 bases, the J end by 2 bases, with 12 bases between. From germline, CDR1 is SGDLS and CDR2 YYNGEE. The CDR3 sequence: CASSGRATTYNEQFF. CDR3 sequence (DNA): TGTGCCAGCAGCGGCCGCGCTACGACCTACAATGAGCAGTTCTTC.

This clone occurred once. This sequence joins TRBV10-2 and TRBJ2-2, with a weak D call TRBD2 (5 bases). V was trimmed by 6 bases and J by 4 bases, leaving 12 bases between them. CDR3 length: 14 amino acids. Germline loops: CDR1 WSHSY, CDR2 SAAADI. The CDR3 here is CASRIPSSTGELFF. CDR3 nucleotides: TGCGCCAGCAGGATTCCTAGCTCCACCGGGGAGCTGTTTTTT.

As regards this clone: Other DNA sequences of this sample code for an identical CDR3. The DNA of the CDR3 is TGTGCCAGCTCACCATCCCCTAGCGGGGGCCCTAATGAGCAGTTCTTC. Translated, it gives CASSPSPSGGPNEQFF. V and J are TRBV18 and TRBJ2-1; 10 nucleotides match TRBD2. The CDR3 consists of 16 residues. Unmatched junction bases numbered 8, after V lost 2 bases and J lost 7 bases. Germline loops: CDR1 KGHSH, CDR2 LQKENI. Using reference TRBV18 and TRBJ2-1 for the parts outside the CDR3, the full variable domain is NAGVMQNPRHLVRRRGQEARLRCSPMKGHSHVYWYRQLPEEGLKFMVYLQKENIIDESGMPKERFSAEFPKEGPSILRIQQVVRGDSAAYFCASSPSPSGGPNEQFFGPGTRLTVL.